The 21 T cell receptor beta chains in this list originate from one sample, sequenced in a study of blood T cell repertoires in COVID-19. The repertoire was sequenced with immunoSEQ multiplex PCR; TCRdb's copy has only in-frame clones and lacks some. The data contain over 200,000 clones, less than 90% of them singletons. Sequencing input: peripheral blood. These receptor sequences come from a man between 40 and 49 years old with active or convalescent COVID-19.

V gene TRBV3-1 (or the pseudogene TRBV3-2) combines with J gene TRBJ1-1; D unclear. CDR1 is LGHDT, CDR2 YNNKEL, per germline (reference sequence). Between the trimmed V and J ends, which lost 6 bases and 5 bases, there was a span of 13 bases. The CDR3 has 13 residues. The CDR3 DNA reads TGTGCCAGCAGTTTGAGGGTAGGAACTGAAGCTTTCTTT. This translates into CASSLRVGTEAFF.

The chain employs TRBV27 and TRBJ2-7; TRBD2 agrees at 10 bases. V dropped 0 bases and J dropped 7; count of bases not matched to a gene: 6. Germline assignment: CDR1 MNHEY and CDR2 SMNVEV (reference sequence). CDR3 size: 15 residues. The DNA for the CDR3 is TGTGCCAGCAGTTTATCCCTAGCGGGAGCGGAGGAGCAGTACTTC. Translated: CASSLSLAGAEEQYF.

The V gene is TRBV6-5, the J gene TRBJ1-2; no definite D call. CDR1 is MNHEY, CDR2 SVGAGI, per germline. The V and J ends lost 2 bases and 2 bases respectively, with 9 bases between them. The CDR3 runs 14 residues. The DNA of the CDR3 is TGTGCCAGCAGTTACGTCAGTTCAAACTATGGCTACACCTTC. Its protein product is CASSYVSSNYGYTF.

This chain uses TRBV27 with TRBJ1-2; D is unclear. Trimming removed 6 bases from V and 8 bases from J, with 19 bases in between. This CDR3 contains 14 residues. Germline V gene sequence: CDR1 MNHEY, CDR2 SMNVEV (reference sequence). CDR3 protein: CASSRERSAGGYTF. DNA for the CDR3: TGTGCCAGCAGCCGGGAACGCTCCGCGGGGGGCTACACCTTC.

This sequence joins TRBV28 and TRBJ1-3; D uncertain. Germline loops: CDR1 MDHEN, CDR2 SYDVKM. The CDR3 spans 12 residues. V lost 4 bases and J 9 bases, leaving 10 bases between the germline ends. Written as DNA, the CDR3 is TGTGCCAGCAGTTCCATCGAGGCCACCATATATTTT. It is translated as CASSSIEATIYF. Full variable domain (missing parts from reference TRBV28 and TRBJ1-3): DVKVTQSSRYLVKRTGEKVFLECVQDMDHENMFWYRQDPGLGLRLIYFSYDVKMKEKGDIPEGYSVSREKKERFSLILESASTNQTSMYLCASSSIEATIYFGEGSWLTVV.

The CDR3 here is CSALDSSNQPQHF. CDR3 DNA: TGCAGCGCTCTTGACAGTAGCAATCAGCCCCAGCATTTT. This chain uses TRBV29-1 with TRBJ1-5; maybe TRBD1 (5 bases). Germline V gene data show CDR1 as SQVTM and CDR2 as ANQGSEA. V was trimmed by 7 bases and J by 0 bases, leaving 10 bases between them. The CDR3 is 13 amino acids.

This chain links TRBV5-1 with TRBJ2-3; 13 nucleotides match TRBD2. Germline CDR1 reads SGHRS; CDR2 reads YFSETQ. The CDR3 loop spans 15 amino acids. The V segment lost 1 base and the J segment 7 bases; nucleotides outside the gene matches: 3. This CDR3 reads CASSLTTSGGNTQYF. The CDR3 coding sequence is TGCGCCAGCAGCTTGACGACTAGCGGGGGGAATACGCAGTATTTT.

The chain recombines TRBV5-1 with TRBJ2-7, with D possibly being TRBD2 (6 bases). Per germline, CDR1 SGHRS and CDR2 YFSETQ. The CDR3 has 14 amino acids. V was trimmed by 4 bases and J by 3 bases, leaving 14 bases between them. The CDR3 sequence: CASSQSEGRYEQYF. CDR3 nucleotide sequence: TGCGCCAGCAGCCAGTCGGAGGGGCGCTACGAGCAGTACTTC.

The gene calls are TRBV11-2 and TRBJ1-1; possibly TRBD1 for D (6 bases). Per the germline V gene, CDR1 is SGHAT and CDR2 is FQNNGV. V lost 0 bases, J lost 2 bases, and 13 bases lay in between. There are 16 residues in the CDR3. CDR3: CASSLDAGVKNTEAFF. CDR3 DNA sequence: TGTGCCAGCAGCTTAGACGCAGGGGTGAAAAACACTGAAGCTTTCTTT.

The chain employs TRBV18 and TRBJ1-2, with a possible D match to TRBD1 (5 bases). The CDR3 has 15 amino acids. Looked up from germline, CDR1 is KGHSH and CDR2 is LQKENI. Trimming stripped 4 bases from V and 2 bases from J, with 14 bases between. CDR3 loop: CASSRLDTLNYGYTF. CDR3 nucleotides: TGTGCCAGCTCACGCTTGGACACATTAAACTATGGCTACACCTTC.

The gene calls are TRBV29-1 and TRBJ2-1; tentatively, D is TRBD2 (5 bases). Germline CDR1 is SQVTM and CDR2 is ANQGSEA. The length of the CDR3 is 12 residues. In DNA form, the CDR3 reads TGCAGTCTACTAGGTGACCTCCCTGAGCAGTTCTTC. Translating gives CSLLGDLPEQFF.

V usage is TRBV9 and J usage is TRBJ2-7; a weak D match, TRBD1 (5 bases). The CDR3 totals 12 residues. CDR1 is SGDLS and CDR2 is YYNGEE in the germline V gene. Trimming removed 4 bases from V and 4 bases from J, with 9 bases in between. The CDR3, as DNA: TGTGCCAGCAGCCCCAGGGTTTACGAGCAGTACTTC. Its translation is CASSPRVYEQYF.

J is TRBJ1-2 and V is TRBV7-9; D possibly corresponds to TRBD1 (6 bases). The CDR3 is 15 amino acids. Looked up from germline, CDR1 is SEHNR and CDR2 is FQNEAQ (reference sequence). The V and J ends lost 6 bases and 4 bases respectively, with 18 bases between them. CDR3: CASSRYRQDGYGYTF. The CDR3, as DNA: TGTGCCAGCAGTCGATACCGACAGGACGGCTATGGCTACACCTTC.

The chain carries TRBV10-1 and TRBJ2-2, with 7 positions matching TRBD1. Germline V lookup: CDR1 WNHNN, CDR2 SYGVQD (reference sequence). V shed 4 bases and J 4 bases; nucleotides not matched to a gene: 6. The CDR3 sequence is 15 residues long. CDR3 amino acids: CASSARQGGTGELFF. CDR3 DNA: TGCGCCAGCAGTGCCCGACAGGGTGGCACCGGGGAGCTGTTTTTT.

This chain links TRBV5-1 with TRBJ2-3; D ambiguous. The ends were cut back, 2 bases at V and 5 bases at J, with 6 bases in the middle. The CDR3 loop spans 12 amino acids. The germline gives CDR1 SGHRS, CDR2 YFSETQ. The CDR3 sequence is CASSFAEDTQYF. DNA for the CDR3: TGCGCCAGCAGCTTTGCAGAAGATACGCAGTATTTT.

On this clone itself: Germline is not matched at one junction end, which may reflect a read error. CDR3 loop: CASSLVGSRGSLYGQYF. CDR3 sequence (DNA): TGTGCCAGCAGCTTAGTAGGCAGTCGCGGGTCGCTTTACGGGCAGTACTTC. This chain uses TRBV13 with TRBJ2-7, with D tentatively TRBD2 (5 bases). This CDR3 has 17 residues. Germline V lookup: CDR1 PRHDT, CDR2 FYEKMQ (reference sequence).

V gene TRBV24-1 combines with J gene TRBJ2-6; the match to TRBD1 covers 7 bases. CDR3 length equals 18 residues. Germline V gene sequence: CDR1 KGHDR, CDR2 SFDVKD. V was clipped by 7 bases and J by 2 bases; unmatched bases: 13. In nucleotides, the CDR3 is TGTGCCACCAGCGACACAAAACAGGGGAAGGCTGGGGCCAACGTCCTGACTTTC. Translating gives CATSDTKQGKAGANVLTF.

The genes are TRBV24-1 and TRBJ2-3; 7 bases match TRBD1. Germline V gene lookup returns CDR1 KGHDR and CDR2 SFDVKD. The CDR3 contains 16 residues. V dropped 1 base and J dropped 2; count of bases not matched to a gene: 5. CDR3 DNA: TGTGCCACCAGTGATTTAGGCCAGGGGGTCACAGATACGCAGTATTTT. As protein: CATSDLGQGVTDTQYF.

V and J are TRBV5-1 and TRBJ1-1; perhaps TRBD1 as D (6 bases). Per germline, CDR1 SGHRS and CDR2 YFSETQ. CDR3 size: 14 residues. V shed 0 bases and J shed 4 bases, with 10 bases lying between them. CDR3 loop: CASSLARGVTEAFF. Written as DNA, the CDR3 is TGCGCCAGCAGCTTGGCCAGGGGCGTCACTGAAGCTTTCTTT.

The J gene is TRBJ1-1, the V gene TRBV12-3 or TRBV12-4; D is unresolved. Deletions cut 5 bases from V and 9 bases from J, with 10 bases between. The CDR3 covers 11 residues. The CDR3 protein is CASSLPGKAFF. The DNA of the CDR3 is TGTGCCAGCAGTCTTCCAGGTAAAGCTTTCTTT.

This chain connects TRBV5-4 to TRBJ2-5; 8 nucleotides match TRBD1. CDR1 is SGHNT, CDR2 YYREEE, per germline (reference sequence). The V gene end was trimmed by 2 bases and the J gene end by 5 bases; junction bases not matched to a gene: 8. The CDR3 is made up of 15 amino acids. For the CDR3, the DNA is TGTGCCAGCAGCTTCGGACAGGGCCGGACGGAGACCCAGTACTTC. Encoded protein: CASSFGQGRTETQYF.